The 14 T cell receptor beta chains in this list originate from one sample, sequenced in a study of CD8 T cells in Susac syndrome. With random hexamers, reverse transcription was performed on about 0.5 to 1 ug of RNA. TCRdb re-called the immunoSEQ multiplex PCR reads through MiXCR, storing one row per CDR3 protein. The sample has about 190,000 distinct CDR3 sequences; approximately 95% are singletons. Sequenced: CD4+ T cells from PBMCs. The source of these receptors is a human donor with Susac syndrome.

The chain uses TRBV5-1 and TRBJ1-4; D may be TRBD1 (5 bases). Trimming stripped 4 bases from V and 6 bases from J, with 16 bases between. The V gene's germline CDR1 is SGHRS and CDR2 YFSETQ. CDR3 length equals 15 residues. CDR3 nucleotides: TGCGCCAGCAGCCGAGAGAGGGGAGTTGATGAAAAACTGTTTTTT. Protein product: CASSRERGVDEKLFF.

The CDR3: CATSRGRQGSQPQHF. DNA of the CDR3: TGTGCCACCAGCAGAGGGCGACAGGGAAGTCAGCCCCAGCATTTT. The chain uses TRBV15 and TRBJ1-5, with TRBD1 matching 7 bases. V shed 1 base and J 6 bases; nucleotides not matched to a gene: 6. The germline V gene encodes CDR1 LNHNV and CDR2 YYDKDF (reference sequence). The CDR3 covers 15 residues.

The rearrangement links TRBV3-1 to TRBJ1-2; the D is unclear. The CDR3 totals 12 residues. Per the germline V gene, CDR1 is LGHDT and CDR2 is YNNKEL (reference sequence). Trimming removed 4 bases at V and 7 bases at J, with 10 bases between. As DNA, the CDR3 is TGTGCCAGCAGCCTCGCTCATAGTGGCTACACCTTC. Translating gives CASSLAHSGYTF.

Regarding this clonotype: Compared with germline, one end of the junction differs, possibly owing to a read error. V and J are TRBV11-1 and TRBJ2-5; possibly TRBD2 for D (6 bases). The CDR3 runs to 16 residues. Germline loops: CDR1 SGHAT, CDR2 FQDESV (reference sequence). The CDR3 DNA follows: TGTGCCACCAGCTTAAGCTTCCTCGGGGGACAAGAGACCCAGTACTTC. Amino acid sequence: CATSLSFLGGQETQYF.

The CDR3, as DNA: TGTGCCAGCAGCCCGGGACAGGGGGGCAACCAAGAGACCCAGTACTTC. Its translation is CASSPGQGGNQETQYF. The chain has TRBV7-9 and TRBJ2-5, with 11 bases lining up with TRBD1. Per the germline V gene, CDR1 is SEHNR and CDR2 is FQNEAQ (reference sequence). The CDR3 contains 16 residues. The V gene end was trimmed by 5 bases and the J gene end by 0 bases; junction bases not matched to a gene: 5.

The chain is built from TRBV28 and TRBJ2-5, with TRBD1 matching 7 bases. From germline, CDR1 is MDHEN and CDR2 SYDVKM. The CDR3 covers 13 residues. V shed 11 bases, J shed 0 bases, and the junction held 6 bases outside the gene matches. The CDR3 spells CAALGQYQETQYF. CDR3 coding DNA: TGTGCCGCGCTGGGACAGTACCAAGAGACCCAGTACTTC.

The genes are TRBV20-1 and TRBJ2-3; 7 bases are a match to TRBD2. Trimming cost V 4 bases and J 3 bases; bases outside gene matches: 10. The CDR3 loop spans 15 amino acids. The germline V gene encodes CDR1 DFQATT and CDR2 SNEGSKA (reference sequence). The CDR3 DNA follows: TGCAGTGCTAATCAGGAGCGGGGTGGGACAGATACGCAGTATTTT. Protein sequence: CSANQERGGTDTQYF.

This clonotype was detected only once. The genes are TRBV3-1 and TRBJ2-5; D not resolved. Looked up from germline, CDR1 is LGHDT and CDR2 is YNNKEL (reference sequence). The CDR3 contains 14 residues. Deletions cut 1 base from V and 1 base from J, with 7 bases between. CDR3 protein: CASSQVRGQETQYF. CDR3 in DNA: TGTGCCAGCAGCCAAGTGAGAGGCCAAGAGACCCAGTACTTC.

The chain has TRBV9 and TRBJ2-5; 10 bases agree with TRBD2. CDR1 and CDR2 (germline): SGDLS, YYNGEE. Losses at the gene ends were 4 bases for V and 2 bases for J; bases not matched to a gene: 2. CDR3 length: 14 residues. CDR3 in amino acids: CASSMGLAQETQYF. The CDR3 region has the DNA TGTGCCAGCAGCATGGGACTAGCGCAAGAGACCCAGTACTTC.

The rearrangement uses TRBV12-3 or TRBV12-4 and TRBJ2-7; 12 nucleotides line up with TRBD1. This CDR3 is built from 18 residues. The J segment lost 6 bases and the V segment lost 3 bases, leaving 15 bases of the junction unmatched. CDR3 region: CASSFDPLWDRGPLEQYF. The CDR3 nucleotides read TGTGCCAGCAGTTTTGATCCCCTATGGGACAGGGGGCCCCTCGAGCAGTACTTC.

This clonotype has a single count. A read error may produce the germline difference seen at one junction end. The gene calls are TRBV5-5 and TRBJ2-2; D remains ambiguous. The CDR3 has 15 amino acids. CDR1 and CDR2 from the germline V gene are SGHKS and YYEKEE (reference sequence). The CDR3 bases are TGTGCCAGCAGCACGGAAAGCTTGATTCGGGTCCCCTCGCTCTTT. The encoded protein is CASSTESLIRVPSLF.

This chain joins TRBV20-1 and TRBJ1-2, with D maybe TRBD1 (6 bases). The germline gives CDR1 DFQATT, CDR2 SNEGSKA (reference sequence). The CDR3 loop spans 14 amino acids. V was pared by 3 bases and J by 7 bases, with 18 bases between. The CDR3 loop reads CSASGGQPISGYTF. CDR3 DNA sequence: TGCAGTGCTAGTGGCGGACAGCCTATCAGTGGCTACACCTTC.

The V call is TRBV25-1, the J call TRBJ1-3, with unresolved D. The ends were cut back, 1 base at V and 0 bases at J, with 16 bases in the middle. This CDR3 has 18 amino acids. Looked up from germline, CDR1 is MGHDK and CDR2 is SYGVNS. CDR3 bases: TGTGCCAGCAGTGAATTCCCCCTTGGCCGTTCCTCTGGAAACACCATATATTTT. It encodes CASSEFPLGRSSGNTIYF.

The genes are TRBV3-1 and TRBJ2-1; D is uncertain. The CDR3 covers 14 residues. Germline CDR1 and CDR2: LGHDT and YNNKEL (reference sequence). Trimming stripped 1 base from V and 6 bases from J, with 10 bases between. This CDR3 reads CASSQGGGTNEQFF. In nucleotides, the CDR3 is TGTGCCAGCAGCCAAGGGGGTGGAACCAATGAGCAGTTCTTC.